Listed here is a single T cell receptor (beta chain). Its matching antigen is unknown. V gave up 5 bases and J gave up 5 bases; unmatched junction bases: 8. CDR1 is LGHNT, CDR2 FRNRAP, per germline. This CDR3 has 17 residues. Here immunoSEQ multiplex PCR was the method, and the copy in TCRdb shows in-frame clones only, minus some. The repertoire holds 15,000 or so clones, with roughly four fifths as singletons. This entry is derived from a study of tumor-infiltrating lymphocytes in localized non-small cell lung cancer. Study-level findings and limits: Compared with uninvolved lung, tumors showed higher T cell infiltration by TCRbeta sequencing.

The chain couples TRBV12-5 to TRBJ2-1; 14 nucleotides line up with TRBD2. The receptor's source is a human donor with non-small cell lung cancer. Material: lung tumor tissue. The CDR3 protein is CASGPGLAGAINNEQFF. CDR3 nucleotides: TGTGCTAGTGGTCCGGGACTAGCGGGAGCGATCAACAATGAGCAGTTCTTC.